Listed below are T cell receptor beta chains from one sample, sequenced in a study of CD8 T cells in Susac syndrome. TCRdb reprocessed the immunoSEQ multiplex PCR reads via MiXCR and lists one record per CDR3 protein. The repertoire holds 150,000 to 250,000 distinct CDR3 sequences, with 90% to 95% as singletons. Specimen: CD4+ T cells from PBMCs. All receptors derive from a human donor with multiple sclerosis. CDR3s include the opening cysteine and the closing phenylalanine or tryptophan. A D gene is named only where the DNA matches it firmly. Expanded clones are given a class, and other clones once, few, many or no size at all.

d_call	clone_size	cdr3_length	v_call	j_call	cdr3_nt	cdr3_aa
TRBD2	.	15	TRBV5-4	TRBJ2-1	TGTGCCAGCAGCTCCCCCTCGCGGGGGTACAATGAGCAGTTCTTC	CASSSPSRGYNEQFF
TRBD1	.	12	TRBV20-1	TRBJ2-5	TGCAGTGTTGGGGACAGCCAAGAGACCCAGTACTTC	CSVGDSQETQYF
.	.	14	TRBV30	TRBJ1-1	TGTGCCTGGAGTGCGACCCAGGGCAACACTGAAGCTTTCTTT	CAWSATQGNTEAFF
.	.	14	TRBV20-1	TRBJ2-1	TGCAGTGCTAGCACTCCCGGCCTAAAGGATGAGCAGTTCTTC	CSASTPGLKDEQFF
TRBD2	.	16	TRBV20-1	TRBJ2-4	TGCAGTGCTCCTCCGCCGGGACTAGCGTCTGGAAACATTCAGTACTTC	CSAPPPGLASGNIQYF
.	.	11	TRBV29-1	TRBJ2-5	TGCAGCGGGGGACCCGTAGGGACCCAGTACTTC	CSGGPVGTQYF
TRBD1	.	16	TRBV24-1	TRBJ2-3	TGTGCCACCAGTAAGGGGACAGGTACCAGCACAGATACGCAGTATTTT	CATSKGTGTSTDTQYF
TRBD2	.	13	TRBV20-1	TRBJ2-7	TGCAGTGCTACGGGGGGTCGGTTCTACGAGCAGTACTTC	CSATGGRFYEQYF
TRBD2	.	16	TRBV4-2	TRBJ2-4	TGTGCCAGCAGCCAATTTTCGGCGGGAGGCTCGAACATTCAGTACTTC	CASSQFSAGGSNIQYF
.	.	15	TRBV5-4	TRBJ2-5	TGTGCCAGCAGCCCGGATGTGGGGAGAGGAGAGACCCAGTACTTC	CASSPDVGRGETQYF
.	.	14	TRBV29-1	TRBJ1-2	TGCAGCGTCCTACACCCAGCAGTGGACTATGGCTACACCTTC	CSVLHPAVDYGYTF
.	once	13	TRBV7-3	TRBJ2-5	TGTGCCAGCAGCTTGACAGCTCAAGAGACCCAGTACTTC	CASSLTAQETQYF
TRBD2	.	16	TRBV27	TRBJ2-7	TGTGCCAGCAGTCCCATCGGACTAGCGCGCTCCTACGAGCAGTACTTC	CASSPIGLARSYEQYF
TRBD2	.	17	TRBV4-2	TRBJ2-1	TGTGCCAGCAGCTCCCGGACTAGCGGGGGCCCCGGCCATGAGCAGTTCTTC	CASSSRTSGGPGHEQFF
.	.	17	TRBV4-2	TRBJ2-3	TGTGCCAGCAGCCAGGGCGTAGCGGAAACAAGCACAGATACGCAGTATTTT	CASSQGVAETSTDTQYF
.	.	13	TRBV20-1	TRBJ1-1	TGCAGTGCAGTACTCAAGGGAGGTCGGCAAGCTTTCTTT	CSAVLKGGRQAFF
TRBD1	.	14	TRBV20-1	TRBJ2-1	TGCAGTGCGAACTCAGGGGGCTCCTACAATGAGCAGTTCTTC	CSANSGGSYNEQFF
.	.	14	TRBV5-1	TRBJ1-1	TGCGCCAGCAGCTTGGGACAGACAGGAGATGAAGCTTTCTTT	CASSLGQTGDEAFF
.	.	12	TRBV3-1	TRBJ2-7	TGTGCCAGCAGCCAAGCGTACTACGAGCAGTACTTC	CASSQAYYEQYF